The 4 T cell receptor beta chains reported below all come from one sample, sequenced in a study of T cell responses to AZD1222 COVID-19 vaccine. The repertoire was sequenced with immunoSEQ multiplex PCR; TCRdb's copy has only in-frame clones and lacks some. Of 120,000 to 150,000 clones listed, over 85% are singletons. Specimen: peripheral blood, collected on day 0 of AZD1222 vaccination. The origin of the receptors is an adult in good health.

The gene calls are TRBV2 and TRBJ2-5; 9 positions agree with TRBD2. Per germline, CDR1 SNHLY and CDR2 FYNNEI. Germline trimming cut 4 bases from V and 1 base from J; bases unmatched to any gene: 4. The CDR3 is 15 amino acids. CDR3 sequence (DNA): TGTGCCAGCAGTGGACCTAGCGGGATCCAAGAGACCCAGTACTTC. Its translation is CASSGPSGIQETQYF.

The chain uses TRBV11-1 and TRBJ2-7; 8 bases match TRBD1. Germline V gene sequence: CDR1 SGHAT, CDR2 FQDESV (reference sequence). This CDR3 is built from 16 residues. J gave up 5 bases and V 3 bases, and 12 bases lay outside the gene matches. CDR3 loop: CASSLPGDRSFHEQYF. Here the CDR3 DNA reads TGTGCCAGCAGCTTGCCTGGGGACAGGAGTTTCCACGAGCAGTACTTC.

The CDR3, as DNA: TGCGCCAGCAGGCCGGGGTTGGAGGAAAAACTGTTTTTT. Its protein is CASRPGLEEKLFF. The rearrangement joins TRBV5-1 to TRBJ1-4; D not certain. Germline lookup yields CDR1 SGHRS and CDR2 YFSETQ. This CDR3 is built from 13 residues. V shed 5 bases and J shed 8 bases, with 13 bases lying between them.

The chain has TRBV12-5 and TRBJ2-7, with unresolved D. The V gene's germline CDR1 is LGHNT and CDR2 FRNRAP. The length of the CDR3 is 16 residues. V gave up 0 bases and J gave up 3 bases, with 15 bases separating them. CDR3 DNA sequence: TGTGCTAGTGGTTTGGTACTCGGACCTAACCGCTACGAGCAGTACTTC. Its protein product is CASGLVLGPNRYEQYF.